These 15 T cell receptor beta chains were sequenced from one sample in a study of early T cells in non-severe SARS-CoV-2 infection. MiXCR, run by TCRdb on the 5' RACE reads, gives a single entry per CDR3 protein. The repertoire holds about 52,000 distinct CDR3 sequences, with around 10% as singletons. The material sequenced was whole blood. The receptors come from an adult who was a healthcare worker with PCR-confirmed SARS-CoV-2 infection or an uninfected control (not recorded which).

This chain links TRBV6-5 with TRBJ2-1; tentative D call: TRBD2 (5 bases). CDR3 length equals 14 residues. Germline assignment: CDR1 MNHEY and CDR2 SVGAGI. V lost 6 bases to trimming and J lost 2 bases, with 11 bases between them. CDR3 residues: CASSRGRAYNEQFF. The CDR3 nucleotides read TGTGCCAGCAGCCGGGGAAGGGCCTACAATGAGCAGTTCTTC.

This clonotype was recorded at least ten times. The rearrangement joins TRBV6-6 to TRBJ2-7; perhaps TRBD1 as D (6 bases). This CDR3 region has 14 residues. In germline, CDR1 is MNHNY, CDR2 SVGAGI (reference sequence). Trimming cost V 5 bases and J 3 bases, with 14 bases left between them. DNA for the CDR3: TGTGCCAGCAGTGAGAACAGGGAGCACTACGAGCAGTACTTC. This gives the protein CASSENREHYEQYF.

The rearrangement joins TRBV6-2 or TRBV6-3 to TRBJ2-7; 8 bases are shared with TRBD1. The CDR3 spans 12 residues. V gave up 6 bases and J gave up 12 bases; unmatched junction bases: 10. CDR1 MNHEY and CDR2 SVGEGT come from the germline V gene. CDR3 DNA: TGTGCCAGCAGCCCTGACAGGGGAACTTTGTACTTC. Translated, it gives CASSPDRGTLYF.

V gene TRBV19 combines with J gene TRBJ2-6; no definite D call. The CDR3 contains 11 residues. Germline loops: CDR1 LNHDA, CDR2 SQIVND (reference sequence). Deletions cut 8 bases from V and 11 bases from J, with 10 bases between. CDR3 residues: CASGWTDVLTF. The DNA for the CDR3 is TGTGCCAGTGGATGGACGGACGTCCTGACTTTC.

There are a few counts of this clonotype. This chain uses TRBV20-1 with TRBJ2-5; a weak D match, TRBD1 (5 bases). Trimming took off 4 bases at V and 0 bases at J, with 9 bases between the two ends. This CDR3 comprises 13 residues. Germline CDR1 is DFQATT and CDR2 is SNEGSKA (reference sequence). CDR3: CSANPTDQETQYF. DNA for the CDR3: TGCAGTGCTAATCCGACAGACCAAGAGACCCAGTACTTC.

In this sample, this clonotype turned up a few times. V gene TRBV20-1 combines with J gene TRBJ1-2; TRBD1 matches 8 bases. With 5 bases clipped from V and 4 bases from J, the junction kept 9 bases outside the gene matches. Germline values: CDR1 DFQATT, CDR2 SNEGSKA (reference sequence). This CDR3 is built from 14 residues. The CDR3 here is CSAVDGQGAYGYTF. The DNA for the CDR3 is TGCAGTGCTGTGGATGGACAGGGCGCCTATGGCTACACCTTC.

This clonotype has ten or more counts. The chain joins TRBV7-2 to TRBJ1-2, with D tentatively TRBD1 (5 bases). Trimming cost V 4 bases and J 8 bases, with 23 bases left between them. Looked up from germline, CDR1 is SGHTA and CDR2 is FQGNSA. The CDR3 covers 16 residues. The CDR3 DNA is TGTGCCAGCAGCTCCCTGGCGGGATCTCCTGGGGGAGGCTACACCTTC. Translating gives CASSSLAGSPGGGYTF.

This sequence joins TRBV6-2 or TRBV6-3 and TRBJ2-1, with 7 bases lining up with TRBD2. The length of the CDR3 is 13 residues. V shed 7 bases and J 9 bases; nucleotides not matched to a gene: 9. Germline V CDR1 and CDR2: MNHEY, SVGEGT. DNA for the CDR3: TGTGCCAGCACCCCAGCGGGACGAGGTGAGCAGTTCTTC. Translated: CASTPAGRGEQFF.

A remark on this clonotype: Just one base apart from a much larger clone, this may be a read error. V usage is TRBV28 and J usage is TRBJ2-3; weak D call: TRBD2 (5 bases). Germline lookup yields CDR1 MDHEN and CDR2 SYDVKM. Between the trimmed V and J ends, which lost 8 bases and 1 base, there was a span of 7 bases. The CDR3 totals 12 residues. In DNA, the CDR3 is TGTGCCAGCGGGAGCGGCACAGATACGCAGTATTTT. It encodes CASGSGTDTQYF.

The chain carries TRBV7-9 and TRBJ1-6; no clear D. V dropped 5 bases and J dropped 9 bases, with 11 bases sitting between them. The CDR3 is 13 amino acids. Germline loops: CDR1 SEHNR, CDR2 FQNEAQ (reference sequence). CDR3 bases: TGTGCCAGCAGCGGACCGACTTCTTCACCCCTCCACTTT. Translated: CASSGPTSSPLHF.

This clonotype occurred a few times. This sequence joins TRBV7-9 and TRBJ2-7; unclear D gene. Germline CDR1 reads SEHNR; CDR2 reads FQNEAQ (reference sequence). This CDR3 comprises 16 residues. Trimming took 0 bases from V and 5 from J, leaving 17 bases between them. This CDR3 reads CASSLALGSLTNEQYF. CDR3 coding DNA: TGTGCCAGCAGCTTAGCTCTGGGAAGCCTAACCAACGAGCAGTACTTC.

This chain uses TRBV6-5 with TRBJ2-1, with no clear D. Per the germline V gene, CDR1 is MNHEY and CDR2 is SVGAGI. CDR3 size: 13 residues. V was trimmed by 4 bases and J by 3 bases, leaving 7 bases between them. DNA for the CDR3: TGTGCCAGCAGTTCCCCCCTCTACAATGAGCAGTTCTTC. Protein sequence: CASSSPLYNEQFF.

This clonotype has more than one count but fewer than ten. The CDR3 reads CASSRFSTFNTIYF. The CDR3 DNA is TGTGCCAGCAGTCGATTCTCGACTTTTAACACCATATATTTT. This chain uses TRBV28 with TRBJ1-3, with D unresolved. The CDR3 extends over 14 amino acids. Germline CDR1 MDHEN, CDR2 SYDVKM. V gave up 5 bases and J gave up 7 bases, with 15 bases separating them.

This clonotype showed up just a few times. This chain connects TRBV25-1 to TRBJ1-1, with 7 bases that match TRBD1. The CDR3 is 13 residues long. V trimming: 3 bases; J trimming: 11 bases; junction bases outside the gene matches: 9. Germline CDR1 is MGHDK and CDR2 is SYGVNS. The CDR3 reads CASSDWVGQWAFF. The CDR3 nucleotides are TGTGCCAGCAGTGATTGGGTGGGACAGTGGGCTTTCTTT.

This chain joins TRBV20-1 and TRBJ1-2; D is possibly TRBD1 (5 bases). There are 12 residues in the CDR3. Germline CDR1 is DFQATT and CDR2 is SNEGSKA (reference sequence). V was shortened by 3 bases and J by 4 bases, with 9 bases between the two germline ends. CDR3 coding DNA: TGCAGTGCTAGCGACAGTCCCTATGGCTACACCTTC. Amino acid sequence: CSASDSPYGYTF.